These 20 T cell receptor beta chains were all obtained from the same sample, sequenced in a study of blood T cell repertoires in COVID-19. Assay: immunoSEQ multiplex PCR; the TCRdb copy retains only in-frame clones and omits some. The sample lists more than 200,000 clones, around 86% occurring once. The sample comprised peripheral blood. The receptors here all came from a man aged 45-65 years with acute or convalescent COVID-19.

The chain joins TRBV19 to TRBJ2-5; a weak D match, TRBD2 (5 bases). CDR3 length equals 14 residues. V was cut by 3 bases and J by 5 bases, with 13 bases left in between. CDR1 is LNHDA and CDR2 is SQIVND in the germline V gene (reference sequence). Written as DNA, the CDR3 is TGTGCCAGTAGTATGCGAAGGGAGAGGGAGACCCAGTACTTC. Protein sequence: CASSMRRERETQYF.

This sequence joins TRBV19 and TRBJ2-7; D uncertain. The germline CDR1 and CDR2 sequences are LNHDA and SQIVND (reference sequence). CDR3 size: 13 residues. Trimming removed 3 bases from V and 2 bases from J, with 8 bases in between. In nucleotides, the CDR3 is TGTGCCAGTAGTATTGAGAATACCTACGAGCAGTACTTC. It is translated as CASSIENTYEQYF.

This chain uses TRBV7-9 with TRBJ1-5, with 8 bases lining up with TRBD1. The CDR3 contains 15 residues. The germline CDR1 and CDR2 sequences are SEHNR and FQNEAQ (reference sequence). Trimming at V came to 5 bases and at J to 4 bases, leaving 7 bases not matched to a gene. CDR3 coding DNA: TGTGCCAGCAGCGGCGACAGGGGCTGGAATCAGCCCCAGCATTTT. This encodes CASSGDRGWNQPQHF.

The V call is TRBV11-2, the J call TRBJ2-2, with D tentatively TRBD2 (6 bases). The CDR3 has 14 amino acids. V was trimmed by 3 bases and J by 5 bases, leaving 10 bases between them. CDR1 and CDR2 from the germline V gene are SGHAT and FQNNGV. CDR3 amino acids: CASSFQAGTGELFF. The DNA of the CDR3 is TGTGCCAGCAGCTTCCAGGCGGGGACCGGGGAGCTGTTTTTT.

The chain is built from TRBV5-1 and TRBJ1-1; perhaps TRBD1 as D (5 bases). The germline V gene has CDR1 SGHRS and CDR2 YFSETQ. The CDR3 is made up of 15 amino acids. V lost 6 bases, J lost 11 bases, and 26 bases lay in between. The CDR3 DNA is TGCGCCAGCACCAGTTTGGGCGGACAACCTGGTTGGGCTTTCTTT. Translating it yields CASTSLGGQPGWAFF.

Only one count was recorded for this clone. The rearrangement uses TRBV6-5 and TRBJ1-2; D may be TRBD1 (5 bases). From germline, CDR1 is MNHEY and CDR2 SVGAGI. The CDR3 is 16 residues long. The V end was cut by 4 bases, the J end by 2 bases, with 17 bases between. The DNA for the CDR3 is TGTGCCAGCAGTTCAGGAGGGACCCCTAACAACTATGGCTACACCTTC. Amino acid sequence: CASSSGGTPNNYGYTF.

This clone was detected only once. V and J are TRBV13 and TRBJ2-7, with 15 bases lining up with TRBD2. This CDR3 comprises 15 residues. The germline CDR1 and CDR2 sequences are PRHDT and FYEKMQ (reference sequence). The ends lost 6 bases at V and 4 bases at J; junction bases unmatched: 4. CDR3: CASSPGLAGGYEQYF. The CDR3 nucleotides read TGTGCCAGCAGTCCGGGACTAGCGGGGGGTTACGAGCAGTACTTC.

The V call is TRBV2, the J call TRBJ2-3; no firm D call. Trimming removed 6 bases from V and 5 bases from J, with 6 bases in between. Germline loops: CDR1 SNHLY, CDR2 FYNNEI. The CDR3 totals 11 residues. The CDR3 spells CASSQVDTQYF. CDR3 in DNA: TGTGCCAGCAGCCAGGTAGATACGCAGTATTTT.

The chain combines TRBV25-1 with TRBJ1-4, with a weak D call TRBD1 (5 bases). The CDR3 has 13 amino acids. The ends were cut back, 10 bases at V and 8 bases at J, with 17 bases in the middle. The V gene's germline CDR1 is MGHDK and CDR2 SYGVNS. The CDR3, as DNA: TGTGCCACCGCCTGGGGGGGAGGAGAAAAACTGTTTTTT. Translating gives CATAWGGGEKLFF.

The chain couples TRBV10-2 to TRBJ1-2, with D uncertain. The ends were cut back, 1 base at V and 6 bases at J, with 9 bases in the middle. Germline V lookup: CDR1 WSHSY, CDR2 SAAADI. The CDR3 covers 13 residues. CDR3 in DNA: TGCGCCAGCAGTGAGTATGGGGAGGATGGCTACACCTTC. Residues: CASSEYGEDGYTF.

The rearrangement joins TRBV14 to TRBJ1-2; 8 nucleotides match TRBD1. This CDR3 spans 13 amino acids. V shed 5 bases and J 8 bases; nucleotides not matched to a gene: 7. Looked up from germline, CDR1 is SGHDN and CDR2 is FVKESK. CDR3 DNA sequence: TGTGCCAGCAGCTTCAGGGGGCCCTGGGGCTACACCTTC. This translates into CASSFRGPWGYTF.

The CDR3 reads CASSSGTGYGTQYF. CDR3 in DNA: TGTGCCAGCAGCTCCGGGACAGGGTACGGCACGCAGTATTTT. The V call is TRBV11-2, the J call TRBJ2-3; 9 bases match TRBD1. V lost 4 bases, J lost 9 bases, and 8 bases stayed unmatched. The CDR3 covers 14 residues. Germline loops: CDR1 SGHAT, CDR2 FQNNGV.

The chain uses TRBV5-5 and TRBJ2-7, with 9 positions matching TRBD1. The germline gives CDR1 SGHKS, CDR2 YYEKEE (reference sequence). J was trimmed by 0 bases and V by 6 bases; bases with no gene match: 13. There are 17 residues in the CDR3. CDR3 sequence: CASTPPTGTGFSYEQYF. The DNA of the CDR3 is TGTGCCAGCACCCCCCCAACCGGGACAGGGTTCTCCTACGAGCAGTACTTC.

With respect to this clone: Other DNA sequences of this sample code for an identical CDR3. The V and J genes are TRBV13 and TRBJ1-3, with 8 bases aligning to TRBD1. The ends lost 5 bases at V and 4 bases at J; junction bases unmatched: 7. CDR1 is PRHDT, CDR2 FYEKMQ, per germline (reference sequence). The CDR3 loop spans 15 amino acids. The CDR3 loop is CASSPRTGLGNTIYF. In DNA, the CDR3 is TGTGCCAGCAGCCCCCGGACAGGGTTGGGAAACACCATATATTTT.

In nucleotides, the CDR3 is TGTGCCATCAGTGACGGACAGGGTGGGGGCTACGAGCAGTACTTC. This gives the protein CAISDGQGGGYEQYF. The chain recombines TRBV10-3 with TRBJ2-7; the match to TRBD1 covers 8 bases. This CDR3 is 15 amino acids long. Germline trimming cut 3 bases from V and 3 bases from J; bases unmatched to any gene: 7. The germline V gene has CDR1 ENHRY and CDR2 SYGVKD.

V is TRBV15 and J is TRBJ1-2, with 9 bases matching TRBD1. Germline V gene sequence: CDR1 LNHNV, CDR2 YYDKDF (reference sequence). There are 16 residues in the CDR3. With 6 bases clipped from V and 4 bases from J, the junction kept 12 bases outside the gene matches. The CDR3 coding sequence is TGTGCCACCAGGAAGGGACAGGGCACTTGGGGCTATGGCTACACCTTC. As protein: CATRKGQGTWGYGYTF. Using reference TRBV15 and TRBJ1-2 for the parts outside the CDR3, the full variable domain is DAMVIQNPRYQVTQFGKPVTLSCSQTLNHNVMYWYQQKSSQAPKLLFHYYDKDFNNEADTPDNFQSRRPNTSFCFLDIRSPGLGDTAMYLCATRKGQGTWGYGYTFGSGTRLTVV.

CDR3 coding DNA: TGCGCCAGCAGCTTGGGGACATCAAGCAATCAGCCCCAGCATTTT. Its protein product is CASSLGTSSNQPQHF. This chain connects TRBV5-1 to TRBJ1-5, with D possibly TRBD1 on 5 matching bases. In germline, CDR1 is SGHRS, CDR2 YFSETQ. Between the trimmed V and J ends, which lost 0 bases and 1 base, there was a span of 8 bases. The CDR3 consists of 15 residues.

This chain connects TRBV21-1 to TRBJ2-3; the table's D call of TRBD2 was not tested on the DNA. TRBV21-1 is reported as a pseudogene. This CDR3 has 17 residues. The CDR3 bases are TGTGCCAGCAGCAAGGGACCAGCGGGAGCCTTCACAGATACGCAGTATTTT. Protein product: CASSKGPAGAFTDTQYF.

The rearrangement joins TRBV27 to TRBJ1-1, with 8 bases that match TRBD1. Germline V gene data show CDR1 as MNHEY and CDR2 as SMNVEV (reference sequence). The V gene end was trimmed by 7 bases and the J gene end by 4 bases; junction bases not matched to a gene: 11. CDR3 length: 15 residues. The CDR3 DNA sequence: TGTGCCAGCACCCCCACAGGGGGAAGGGTCACTGAAGCTTTCTTT. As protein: CASTPTGGRVTEAFF.

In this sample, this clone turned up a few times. The CDR3 nucleotides are TGCGCCAGCAGCTTGGCCACGGGACAGACTACTATGGGCTACACCTTC. The encoded protein is CASSLATGQTTMGYTF. V is TRBV5-1 and J is TRBJ1-2; 7 bases agree with TRBD1. This CDR3 has 16 residues. V was pared by 0 bases and J by 8 bases, with 13 bases of the junction left unmatched. Germline V lookup: CDR1 SGHRS, CDR2 YFSETQ. The full variable domain, in which reference TRBV5-1 and TRBJ1-2 provide the parts outside the CDR3, is KAGVTQTPRYLIKTRGQQVTLSCSPISGHRSVSWYQQTPGQGLQFLFEYFSETQRNKGNFPGRFSGRQFSNSRSEMNVSTLELGDSALYLCASSLATGQTTMGYTFGSGTRLTVV.